This entry lists 13 T cell receptor beta chains sequenced from one sample in a study of blood T cell repertoires in COVID-19. Some clones are missing from TCRdb's copy, which holds only in-frame ones; the method was immunoSEQ multiplex PCR. The sample contains some 120,000 clones, 65% to 85% of which appear only once. What was sequenced was peripheral blood. Receptors originate from a man between 65 and 85 years old with acute or convalescent COVID-19.

In regard to this clone: The junction and the germline gene differ at one end; a read error may be behind it. The chain employs TRBV3-1 (or the pseudogene TRBV3-2) and TRBJ2-5, with no clear D. The length of the CDR3 is 15 residues. CDR1 and CDR2 from the germline V gene are LGHDT and YNNKEL (reference sequence). CDR3 DNA sequence: TGTGCCAGCAGGCAAGGCTTTTCCCGCGAGGAGACCCAGTACTTC. Translation: CASRQGFSREETQYF.

This clone has more than one count but fewer than ten. The V call is TRBV5-4, the J call TRBJ2-2, with D uncertain. Deletions cut 0 bases from V and 5 bases from J, with 5 bases between. CDR3 length: 13 amino acids. Germline loops: CDR1 SGHNT, CDR2 YYREEE (reference sequence). The CDR3 sequence is CASSLATTGELFF. The CDR3 nucleotides read TGTGCCAGCAGCTTGGCAACTACCGGGGAGCTGTTTTTT.

This chain joins TRBV20-1 and TRBJ1-2, with a weak D call TRBD1 (5 bases). The CDR3 is 12 amino acids. V lost 3 bases, J lost 8 bases, and 13 bases lay in between. From germline, CDR1 is DFQATT and CDR2 SNEGSKA (reference sequence). CDR3 nucleotides: TGCAGTGCTAGTCCGGGGACTAGCGGCTACACCTTC. Protein product: CSASPGTSGYTF.

This clone turned up a few times. The rearrangement joins TRBV9 to TRBJ2-5; 7 bases fit TRBD2. This CDR3 spans 15 amino acids. With V trimmed by 0 bases and J by 5 bases, 7 bases remained unmatched. Per the germline V gene, CDR1 is SGDLS and CDR2 is YYNGEE. This CDR3 is CASSVGLALGETQYF. DNA of the CDR3: TGTGCCAGCAGCGTAGGACTAGCCCTGGGGGAGACCCAGTACTTC.

The chain joins TRBV3-1 (or the pseudogene TRBV3-2) to TRBJ2-7; TRBD2 aligns across 9 bases. Trimming cost V 5 bases and J 3 bases; bases outside gene matches: 8. The CDR3 has 15 amino acids. Germline values: CDR1 LGHDT, CDR2 YNNKEL (reference sequence). In DNA, the CDR3 is TGTGCCAGCAGCGTTAGCGGGGGCCCGATCTACGAGCAGTACTTC. Amino acids: CASSVSGGPIYEQYF.

The chain employs TRBV9 and TRBJ2-1, with TRBD2 matching 9 bases. Germline CDR1 SGDLS, CDR2 YYNGEE. CDR3 length equals 16 residues. J lost 3 bases, V lost 0 bases, and 4 bases had no gene match. This CDR3 is CASSVGISGGYNEQFF. CDR3 DNA sequence: TGTGCCAGCAGCGTAGGAATTAGCGGGGGCTACAATGAGCAGTTCTTC.

V and J are TRBV3-1 (or the pseudogene TRBV3-2) and TRBJ2-3; TRBD2 matches at 14 bases. CDR3 length: 18 residues. Germline V gene data show CDR1 as LGHDT and CDR2 as YNNKEL (reference sequence). Losses at the gene ends were 1 base for V and 4 bases for J; bases not matched to a gene: 7. CDR3 in DNA: TGTGCCAGCAGCCAAGGTTGGACTAGCGGGGGGATTCCAGATACGCAGTATTTT. Translating it yields CASSQGWTSGGIPDTQYF.

This clone was observed many times. The rearrangement links TRBV2 to TRBJ2-7; D remains unclear. Germline CDR1 is SNHLY and CDR2 is FYNNEI. CDR3 size: 12 residues. Deletions cut 5 bases from V and 6 bases from J, with 11 bases between. The CDR3 DNA follows: TGTGCCAGCAGTATCGAGACGGGCGAGCAGTACTTC. Protein: CASSIETGEQYF. The full variable domain, in which reference TRBV2 and TRBJ2-7 provide the parts outside the CDR3, is EPEVTQTPSHQVTQMGQEVILRCVPISNHLYFYWYRQILGQKVEFLVSFYNNEISEKSEIFDDQFSVERPDGSNFTLKIRSTKLEDSAMYFCASSIETGEQYFGPGTRLTVT.

The chain combines TRBV5-1 with TRBJ2-3; 10 bases fit TRBD2. Germline-derived CDR1 and CDR2 are SGHRS and YFSETQ. Trimming cost V 5 bases and J 0 bases; bases outside gene matches: 3. This CDR3 is built from 15 residues. Here the CDR3 DNA reads TGCGCCAGCAGGGTAGCGGGGGGAAGCACAGATACGCAGTATTTT. Its translation: CASRVAGGSTDTQYF.

V usage is TRBV5-1 and J usage is TRBJ1-1, with a weak D call TRBD1 (5 bases). V was trimmed by 0 bases and J by 1 base, leaving 16 bases between them. The CDR3 consists of 17 residues. The germline V gene has CDR1 SGHRS and CDR2 YFSETQ. The CDR3 loop is CASSLVFLGQGNTEAFF. The DNA for the CDR3 is TGCGCCAGCAGCTTGGTCTTTTTAGGGCAGGGGAACACTGAAGCTTTCTTT.

The chain links TRBV5-4 to TRBJ2-2, with D possibly matching TRBD1 (5 bases). This CDR3 region has 14 residues. Germline V gene data show CDR1 as SGHNT and CDR2 as YYREEE (reference sequence). Between the trimmed V and J ends, which lost 4 bases and 7 bases, there was a span of 14 bases. CDR3 DNA: TGTGCCAGCAGCGACCTAACAGGTAGCGGGGAGCTGTTTTTT. Protein product: CASSDLTGSGELFF.

This chain connects TRBV29-1 to TRBJ2-5; D possibly corresponds to TRBD1 (6 bases). Germline CDR1 SQVTM, CDR2 ANQGSEA. This CDR3 comprises 13 residues. With 3 bases removed from V and 5 bases from J, the gap between germline ends came to 13 bases. The CDR3: CSVERQERETQYF. The DNA for the CDR3 is TGCAGCGTTGAGAGACAGGAGCGGGAGACCCAGTACTTC.

The rearrangement joins TRBV9 to TRBJ2-3; 8 nucleotides align to TRBD2. The V gene's germline CDR1 is SGDLS and CDR2 YYNGEE. Trimming removed 0 bases from V and 6 bases from J; junction bases left unmatched: 9. The length of the CDR3 is 16 residues. The CDR3 DNA follows: TGTGCCAGCAGCGTAGCCTCCGGGGGGGCCGCGGATACGCAGTATTTT. It specifies CASSVASGGAADTQYF. Variable domain in full (rest from reference TRBV9 and TRBJ2-3): DSGVTQTPKHLITATGQRVTLRCSPRSGDLSVYWYQQSLDQGLQFLIQYYNGEERAKGNILERFSAQQFPDLHSELNLSSLELGDSALYFCASSVASGGAADTQYFGPGTRLTVL.